These 8 T cell receptor beta chains originate from one sample sequenced in a study of OX40 agonist ivuxolimab in advanced cancers. Clones were read by immunoSEQ multiplex PCR, and TCRdb kept only the in-frame ones, dropping some. This sample carries tens of thousands of clones, approximately 90% of them seen once, and the ten largest clones take roughly 34%. The sample in question was CD4+ or CD8+ T cells sorted from blood, obtained in a trial of the OX40 agonist ivuxolimab. The receptors here all came from an adult with an advanced solid tumor such as melanoma, head and neck, liver or kidney cancer.

The V gene is TRBV11-3, the J gene TRBJ2-5; TRBD2 agrees at 8 bases. V lost 5 bases to trimming and J lost 5 bases; unmatched junction nucleotides: 10. The CDR3 sequence is 15 residues long. Germline CDR1 and CDR2: SGHNT and YENEEA. The CDR3 sequence: CASSNPLAGEETQYF. CDR3 in DNA: TGTGCCAGCAGCAACCCGCTAGCGGGTGAGGAGACCCAGTACTTC.

The rearrangement links TRBV6-5 to TRBJ2-2, with D possibly being TRBD1 (6 bases). The CDR3 runs 15 residues. Germline lookup yields CDR1 MNHEY and CDR2 SVGAGI. V lost 7 bases and J 4 bases, leaving 16 bases between the germline ends. The CDR3 DNA sequence: TGTGCCAGCACGATAAGGGGGATTAGCACCGGGGAGCTGTTTTTT. This codes for CASTIRGISTGELFF.

The chain is built from TRBV4-1 and TRBJ1-1, with D tentatively TRBD1 (5 bases). The CDR3 totals 15 residues. The germline V gene has CDR1 MGHRA and CDR2 YSYEKL. Trimming removed 2 bases from V and 3 bases from J, with 13 bases in between. The CDR3 is CASSQFPPGHTEAFF. Here the CDR3 DNA reads TGCGCCAGCAGCCAATTCCCTCCGGGACACACTGAAGCTTTCTTT.

Concerning this clone: One end of the junction is discordant with germline, which a read error may explain. This rearrangement joins TRBV7-7 to TRBJ2-2, with 10 bases fitting TRBD2. This CDR3 comprises 17 residues. Germline CDR1 reads SSHAT; CDR2 reads FNYEAQ (reference sequence). This chain's CDR3 is CASSFRAGGPGTGELFF. CDR3 DNA sequence: TGTGCTAGCAGCTTCCGAGCGGGGGGGCCGGGAACCGGGGAGCTGTTTTTT.

This chain connects TRBV5-5 to TRBJ2-7; D not resolved. Per germline, CDR1 SGHKS and CDR2 YYEKEE (reference sequence). The CDR3 loop spans 13 amino acids. The V end lost 2 bases, the J end lost 6 bases, and 12 bases lay between the germline ends. CDR3 DNA sequence: TGTGCCAGCAGCTTAGATTCCCCGTCCGAGCAGTACTTC. This sequence encodes CASSLDSPSEQYF.

This clone has just a few counts. This chain links TRBV7-9 with TRBJ2-3, with a tentative D call TRBD2 (5 bases). V lost 10 bases to trimming and J lost 2 bases, with 13 bases between them. Germline values: CDR1 SEHNR, CDR2 FQNEAQ (reference sequence). CDR3 size: 13 residues. The CDR3 sequence is CAIPSRFTDTQYF. CDR3 DNA sequence: TGTGCCATCCCTAGCCGATTCACAGATACGCAGTATTTT. Full variable domain (rest looked up from reference TRBV7-9 and TRBJ2-3): DTGVSQNPRHKITKRGQNVTFRCDPISEHNRLYWYRQTLGQGPEFLTYFQNEAQLEKSRLLSDRFSAERPKGSFSTLEIQRTEQGDSAMYLCAIPSRFTDTQYFGPGTRLTVL.

The chain joins TRBV19 to TRBJ2-7; D gene ambiguous. The V gene's germline CDR1 is LNHDA and CDR2 SQIVND (reference sequence). V lost 6 bases and J 1 base, leaving 10 bases between the germline ends. The CDR3 is 13 amino acids. The DNA of the CDR3 is TGTGCCAGTAGCACGGCCGGATCCTACGAGCAGTACTTC. It yields the protein CASSTAGSYEQYF.

By proportion, this clone is medium-sized (0.01 to 0.1%). The rearrangement links TRBV6-6 to TRBJ2-1, with D hard to call. The CDR3 sequence is 13 residues long. Germline loops: CDR1 MNHNY, CDR2 SVGAGI (reference sequence). V was shortened by 8 bases and J by 0 bases, with 8 bases between the two germline ends. The CDR3 coding sequence is TGTGCCAGCGCAATCGTCTCCTACAATGAGCAGTTCTTC. Its protein product is CASAIVSYNEQFF.